A selection of T cell receptor beta chains follows, all from one sample in a study of blood T cell repertoires in COVID-19. The data were produced by immunoSEQ multiplex PCR, yet TCRdb's version contains in-frame clones alone and is incomplete. In the table there are around 69,000 clones, 80% to 85% of which are singletons. The sequencing sample was made of peripheral blood. All receptors come from a man aged 50 to 59 with active COVID-19. CDR3s include the opening cysteine and the closing phenylalanine or tryptophan. A D gene is named only where the DNA matches it firmly. Clone size appears in some rows only: once, few, many, or a class for an expanded clone.

>TRBD2|14|TRBJ2-5|TRBV19|once
TGTGCCAGTAGTATAGCGGGGGGGCAAGAGACCCAGTACTTC
CASSIAGGQETQYF
>TRBD1|13|TRBJ2-7|TRBV30|NA
TGTGCCTGGAGGGACAGGGACTCCTACGAGCAGTACTTC
CAWRDRDSYEQYF
>NA|13|TRBJ1-2|TRBV7-6|NA
TGTGCCAGCAGCTTAGCTCAGGGGCGAGGCTACACCTTC
CASSLAQGRGYTF
>TRBD1|14|TRBJ1-1|TRBV10-3|NA
TGTGCCATCAGTGAGTTCAGGGGGGACACTGAAGCTTTCTTT
CAISEFRGDTEAFF
>NA|14|TRBJ1-1|TRBV6-1|NA
TGTGCCAGCAGTGAATACGGGATGGGCACTGAAGCTTTCTTT
CASSEYGMGTEAFF
>NA|16|TRBJ2-2|TRBV7-9|NA
TGTGCCAGCAGCTTAACTGCAGGGCCGAACACCGGGGAGCTGTTTTTT
CASSLTAGPNTGELFF
>NA|19|TRBJ1-5|TRBV6-4|NA
TGTGCCAGCATACATACCCAAACCCACTATCTGGATAGCAATCAGCCCCAGCATTTT
CASIHTQTHYLDSNQPQHF
>TRBD1|17|TRBJ2-7|TRBV4-1|few
TGCGCCAGCAGCCAAGCAGCCGGACAGGGAGGCTCCTACGAGCAGTACTTC
CASSQAAGQGGSYEQYF
>NA|18|TRBJ2-1|TRBV1|NA
TGCACCAGCAGCCAAGCCTTAGGTACTAGCGGGGTAGTAAATGAGCAGTTCTTC
CTSSQALGTSGVVNEQFF
>NA|13|TRBJ2-7|TRBV5-1|NA
TGCGCCAGCAGCTCCCTACCCCCGTACGAGCAGTACTTC
CASSSLPPYEQYF
>NA|18|TRBJ2-5|TRBV18|NA
TGTGCCAGCTCACTACTCGCTCCCCTTGCAGGCGGGCAAGAGACCCAGTACTTC
CASSLLAPLAGGQETQYF
>TRBD2|16|TRBJ2-3|TRBV5-1|NA
TGCGCCAGCAGCCCTAGACTAGCGGGAGGCCCAGATACGCAGTATTTT
CASSPRLAGGPDTQYF
>NA|16|TRBJ1-2|TRBV14|NA
TGTGCCAGCAGCCAAGGGGGTTTGGGGCCATACTATGGCTACACCTTC
CASSQGGLGPYYGYTF
>TRBD2|17|TRBJ2-3|TRBV9|NA
TGTGCCAGCAGCACGGCTGGGGGCGGGGGGGCTACAGATACGCAGTATTTT
CASSTAGGGGATDTQYF
>NA|14|TRBJ2-1|TRBV9|NA
TGTGCCAGCAGCGCTGCGCCACAGGACAATGAGCAGTTCTTC
CASSAAPQDNEQFF
>NA|15|TRBJ2-5|TRBV3-1/TRBV3-2|NA
TGTGCCAGCAGCCAAGATGCGGGTGCAAAAGAGACCCAGTACTTC
CASSQDAGAKETQYF
>TRBD1|16|TRBJ1-5|TRBV9|NA
TGTGCCAGCAGCGTGGGCCCCGGGACAGACAATCAGCCCCAGCATTTT
CASSVGPGTDNQPQHF
>NA|12|TRBJ2-5|TRBV2|NA
TGTGCCAGCAGTGAAGCGCGAGAGACCCAGTACTTC
CASSEARETQYF
>TRBD1|14|TRBJ1-5|TRBV25-1|once
TGTGCCAGCAGTGGGACAGGGATGGTCCAGTCCCAGCATTTT
CASSGTGMVQSQHF
>TRBD2|15|TRBJ2-1|TRBV7-9|NA
TGTGCCAGCAGCGTTGTGCCTAGCGGTAACAATGAGCAGTTCTTC
CASSVVPSGNNEQFF
>NA|13|TRBJ1-5|TRBV18|NA
TGTGCCAGCTCACCTTCGGGGGGGGAGCCCCAGCATTTT
CASSPSGGEPQHF
>NA|14|TRBJ1-4|TRBV27|NA
TGTGCCAGCAGTCGGACAGCCTACAATGAAAAACTGTTTTTT
CASSRTAYNEKLFF
>NA|16|TRBJ2-1|TRBV3-1/TRBV3-2|few
TGTGCCAGCAGCCAAGATTTCGGGAGCTCCTACAATGAGCAGTTCTTC
CASSQDFGSSYNEQFF
>NA|17|TRBJ2-5|TRBV21-1|NA
TGTGCCAGCGTACCGGGACTAGCGGGAGGTCCCCAAGAGACCCAGTACTTC
CASVPGLAGGPQETQYF
>NA|14|TRBJ2-2|TRBV4-1|NA
TGCGCCAGCAGCCAAGACAGTTACACCGGGGAGCTGTTTTTT
CASSQDSYTGELFF
>TRBD2|16|TRBJ2-7|TRBV19|NA
TGTGCCAGTAGTAACCCTAGCGGGGGAGTGGTCCACGAGCAGTACTTC
CASSNPSGGVVHEQYF
>NA|15|TRBJ2-1|TRBV19|NA
TGTGCCAGTAGTATAGGTCAGGTCAGGGGCAATGAGCAGTTCTTC
CASSIGQVRGNEQFF
>TRBD2|15|TRBJ2-1|TRBV5-8|NA
TGTGCCAGCAGCGTTAGCGGGAGGGCGGTCAATGAGCAGTTCTTC
CASSVSGRAVNEQFF
>NA|12|TRBJ2-7|TRBV5-1|NA
TGCGCCAGCAGCTTCCAGGGGTACGAGCAGTACTTC
CASSFQGYEQYF
>TRBD2|16|TRBJ2-1|TRBV19|NA
TGTGCCAGTAGTCCATGGACTAGCGGGGAGTACAATGAGCAGTTCTTC
CASSPWTSGEYNEQFF